The 20 T cell receptor beta chains presented below share a single source sample, sequenced in a study of Ad26.COV2.S vaccination and SARS-CoV-2 variants. Treatment defined: approximately 18 received Ad26.COV2.S at low or high dose, single or two shots; roughly 5 received placebo; per-sample allocation not given. Day 63 after the first vaccine or placebo injection was the time point for sampling. Assay: immunoSEQ multiplex PCR; the TCRdb copy retains only in-frame clones and omits some. The table lists about 480,000 clones, around nine tenths of them singletons. This sample comprised peripheral blood, obtained in a trial of Ad26.COV2.S vaccine versus placebo. The receptor source for this set is a person between 18 and 59 years old who received the Ad26.COV2.S COVID-19 vaccine or a placebo.

The rearrangement joins TRBV25-1 to TRBJ2-1; D is unclear. The CDR3 is made up of 13 amino acids. The V and J ends lost 0 bases and 8 bases respectively, with 8 bases between them. CDR1 and CDR2 from the germline V gene are MGHDK and SYGVNS. DNA for the CDR3: TGTGCCAGCAGTGAATATGGTAGGGATGAGCAGTTCTTC. Encoded protein: CASSEYGRDEQFF.

The chain recombines TRBV5-1 with TRBJ2-5; 9 nucleotides line up with TRBD2. After removal of 0 bases from V and 2 bases from J, the junction contained 11 bases not matched to a gene. The CDR3 runs to 18 residues. CDR1 is SGHRS, CDR2 YFSETQ, per germline. CDR3 in amino acids: CASSLVGGTSGLQETQYF. The CDR3 nucleotides read TGCGCCAGCAGCTTGGTCGGTGGCACTAGCGGGCTTCAAGAGACCCAGTACTTC.

This sequence joins TRBV5-1 and TRBJ2-5; 9 positions match TRBD1. Losses at the gene ends were 1 base for V and 7 bases for J; bases not matched to a gene: 8. This CDR3 spans 15 amino acids. In germline, CDR1 is SGHRS, CDR2 YFSETQ. This CDR3 is CASSLTGGPLGTQYF. CDR3 sequence (DNA): TGCGCCAGCAGCTTGACAGGGGGCCCTCTCGGGACCCAGTACTTC.

The chain uses TRBV7-8 and TRBJ2-3; tentatively, D is TRBD2 (7 bases). Germline values: CDR1 SGHVS, CDR2 FQNEAQ. Trimming took 2 bases from V and 2 from J, leaving 32 bases between them. CDR3 length: 22 residues. CDR3 loop: CASSLRFNTLPRGRDATDTQYF. In DNA, the CDR3 is TGTGCCAGCAGCTTAAGGTTCAATACTCTTCCGCGGGGGCGAGACGCCACAGATACGCAGTATTTT.

This clone was observed a single time. This rearrangement joins TRBV30 to TRBJ1-5; D unclear. V lost 0 bases, J lost 4 bases, and 10 bases lay in between. CDR1 and CDR2 from the germline V gene are GTSNPN and SVGIG (reference sequence). This CDR3 is built from 14 residues. CDR3 in DNA: TGTGCCTGGAGTGTAGGGCGGGTTAATCAGCCCCAGCATTTT. Residues: CAWSVGRVNQPQHF.

The chain couples TRBV7-9 to TRBJ2-1; 8 positions agree with TRBD2. The length of the CDR3 is 17 residues. The germline V gene has CDR1 SEHNR and CDR2 FQNEAQ (reference sequence). With V trimmed by 3 bases and J by 6 bases, 13 bases remained unmatched. CDR3 coding DNA: TGTGCCAGCAGCTTGGGGCCGGGCGGGAGGCTGCGCAATGAGCAGTTCTTC. Residues: CASSLGPGGRLRNEQFF.

V usage is TRBV28 and J usage is TRBJ1-1, with 8 nucleotides matching TRBD1. Germline V gives CDR1 MDHEN, CDR2 SYDVKM. The junction had 14 bases not matched to a gene; V was cut back by 5 bases and J by 3 bases. This CDR3 comprises 17 residues. The CDR3 sequence is CASSPLGIRGQHTEAFF. CDR3 in DNA: TGTGCCAGCAGTCCCCTAGGAATCAGGGGGCAACACACTGAAGCTTTCTTT.

The chain has TRBV27 and TRBJ1-4; D is undetermined. This CDR3 spans 15 amino acids. The germline V gene has CDR1 MNHEY and CDR2 SMNVEV (reference sequence). V was trimmed by 5 bases and J by 0 bases, leaving 10 bases between them. CDR3 residues: CASSPRATTNEKLFF. As DNA, the CDR3 is TGTGCCAGCAGTCCCCGGGCAACAACTAATGAAAAACTGTTTTTT. Filled out from reference TRBV27 and TRBJ1-4, the complete variable domain reads EAQVTQNPRYLITVTGKKLTVTCSQNMNHEYMSWYRQDPGLGLRQIYYSMNVEVTDKGDVPEGYKVSRKEKRNFPLILESPSPNQTSLYFCASSPRATTNEKLFFGSGTQLSVL.

This clone is a singleton in its sample. This sample includes further DNA sequences coding for the same CDR3. The J gene is TRBJ2-1, the V gene TRBV15, with 8 bases identical to TRBD2. Germline CDR1 is LNHNV and CDR2 is YYDKDF (reference sequence). The CDR3 totals 16 residues. Trimming cost V 1 base and J 4 bases; bases outside gene matches: 6. CDR3: CATSRALAGAYNEQFF. The CDR3 coding sequence is TGTGCCACCAGCAGAGCCCTAGCGGGCGCGTACAATGAGCAGTTCTTC.

The chain couples TRBV27 to TRBJ2-1; TRBD1 is a possible D gene (6 bases). Germline lookup yields CDR1 MNHEY and CDR2 SMNVEV (reference sequence). Trimming removed 8 bases at V and 0 bases at J, with 11 bases between. The CDR3 is 14 amino acids. The CDR3 DNA reads as TGTGCCAGCCGGACGGACAGCTCCTACAATGAGCAGTTCTTC. Its protein product is CASRTDSSYNEQFF.

The chain joins TRBV28 to TRBJ1-6; 7 bases match TRBD1. From germline, CDR1 is MDHEN and CDR2 SYDVKM. Trimming took 5 bases from V and 11 from J; bases not matched to a gene: 9. This CDR3 contains 14 residues. CDR3 bases: TGTGCCAGCAGTCCGAGACAGGGTGTTGCACCCCTCCACTTT. Its translation: CASSPRQGVAPLHF.

This rearrangement joins TRBV7-6 to TRBJ2-3; D is perhaps TRBD2 (6 bases). CDR3 length: 16 residues. Trimming pared 0 bases from V and 4 bases from J, leaving 14 bases between. Germline V gene sequence: CDR1 SGHVS, CDR2 FNYEAQ. The CDR3, as DNA: TGTGCCAGCAGCTTAGCCTACCGGGAGATCCCAGATACGCAGTATTTT. Translated, it gives CASSLAYREIPDTQYF. The full variable domain, with the rest looked up from reference TRBV7-6 and TRBJ2-3, is GAGVSQSPRYKVTKRGQDVALRCDPISGHVSLYWYRQALGQGPEFLTYFNYEAQQDKSGLPNDRFSAERPEGSISTLTIQRTEQRDSAMYRCASSLAYREIPDTQYFGPGTRLTVL.

J is TRBJ2-1 and V is TRBV11-3; 7 bases map to TRBD1. Germline V gene lookup returns CDR1 SGHNT and CDR2 YENEEA. The trim removed 5 bases at V and 9 bases at J, leaving 10 bases unmatched. The CDR3 contains 14 residues. The CDR3 loop is CASSVDRVDGEQFF. CDR3 in DNA: TGTGCCAGCAGCGTCGACAGGGTAGACGGTGAGCAGTTCTTC.

The chain is built from TRBV5-1 and TRBJ2-3; 9 bases are a match to TRBD2. The CDR3 runs to 16 residues. Per germline, CDR1 SGHRS and CDR2 YFSETQ. V was pared by 1 base and J by 5 bases, with 8 bases of the junction left unmatched. CDR3 in DNA: TGCGCCAGCAGCTTGTCAGCGGGAGGCTTGGGAGATACGCAGTATTTT. It yields the protein CASSLSAGGLGDTQYF.

The chain links TRBV13 to TRBJ1-2; TRBD1 aligns across 7 bases. Germline V CDR1 and CDR2: PRHDT, FYEKMQ (reference sequence). The CDR3 totals 12 residues. V was clipped by 6 bases and J by 8 bases; unmatched bases: 6. In DNA form, the CDR3 reads TGTGCCAGCAGGCTGGGACAGAGCGGCTACACCTTC. Protein product: CASRLGQSGYTF. The full variable domain, completed using reference TRBV13 and TRBJ1-2, is AAGVIQSPRHLIKEKRETATLKCYPIPRHDTVYWYQQGPGQDPQFLISFYEKMQSDKGSIPDRFSAQQFSDYHSELNMSSLELGDSALYFCASRLGQSGYTFGSGTRLTVV.

Points on this clone: This CDR3 is also generated by other DNA sequences in the sample. This chain connects TRBV24-1 to TRBJ1-2, with D tentatively TRBD1 (5 bases). The V and J ends lost 4 bases and 2 bases respectively, with 10 bases between them. CDR3 length equals 14 residues. The germline V gene has CDR1 KGHDR and CDR2 SFDVKD. The CDR3 reads CATSDPGRNYGYTF. CDR3 bases: TGTGCCACCAGTGACCCGGGACGGAACTATGGCTACACCTTC.

This clone was detected only once. This chain uses TRBV24-1 with TRBJ1-5; D is perhaps TRBD1 (5 bases). The germline V gene encodes CDR1 KGHDR and CDR2 SFDVKD. Trimming left V 4 bases short and J 0 bases short, with 9 bases between. The CDR3 covers 15 residues. The CDR3: CATSDPTDSNQPQHF. CDR3 bases: TGTGCCACCAGTGACCCGACAGATAGCAATCAGCCCCAGCATTTT.

As concerns this clone: The conserved phenylalanine or tryptophan is not found at the CDR3 terminus, so this likely reflects a read error. The DNA is omitted, as the CDR3 cannot be located on it reliably, and the CDR3 follows TCRdb's listing. This chain links TRBV15 with TRBJ2-7; the table's D call TRBD2 went unverified against the DNA. The CDR3 spans 12 residues, counting both ends. Germline assignment: CDR1 LNHNV and CDR2 YYDKDF (reference sequence). The CDR3 loop reads CATSRVRGTRGD.

With regard to this clone: Other nucleotide sequences in the sample specify the same CDR3. This chain connects TRBV5-6 to TRBJ2-7; D unclear. This CDR3 is built from 11 residues. Germline V gives CDR1 SGHDT, CDR2 YYEEEE. V was pared by 4 bases and J by 2 bases, with 4 bases between. CDR3 amino acids: CASSTAYEQYF. The CDR3 DNA sequence: TGTGCCAGCAGCACTGCCTACGAGCAGTACTTC.

This chain uses TRBV9 with TRBJ2-6; 8 bases fit TRBD1. The CDR3 runs 19 residues. With V trimmed by 2 bases and J by 0 bases, 10 bases remained unmatched. In germline, CDR1 is SGDLS, CDR2 YYNGEE. The CDR3 is CASSVPGQGLGSGANVLTF. The CDR3 coding sequence is TGTGCCAGCAGCGTCCCCGGACAGGGTTTAGGCTCTGGGGCCAACGTCCTGACTTTC.